The 18 T cell receptor beta chains listed next were all sequenced from one sample in a study of T cell responses to AZD1222 COVID-19 vaccine. Clones were sequenced by immunoSEQ multiplex PCR, and TCRdb holds only the in-frame ones, with some missing. The repertoire holds about 160,000 clones, with about 89% as singletons. Sequencing was performed on peripheral blood, taken 28 days after the second AZD1222 dose. The receptors here all came from an adult who received the AZD1222 COVID-19 vaccine.

The J gene is TRBJ1-3, the V gene TRBV10-2; D is possibly TRBD1 (5 bases). CDR3 length equals 17 residues. V shed 3 bases and J shed 4 bases, with 19 bases lying between them. CDR1 is WSHSY and CDR2 is SAAADI in the germline V gene. The CDR3 is CASSEVFRGGEGNTIYF. As DNA, the CDR3 is TGCGCCAGCAGTGAAGTTTTTAGGGGAGGGGAAGGAAACACCATATATTTT.

In this sample, this clone turned up once. The chain is built from TRBV7-2 and TRBJ1-1; D is ambiguous. The CDR3 has 13 amino acids. Per the germline V gene, CDR1 is SGHTA and CDR2 is FQGNSA. V was pared by 3 bases and J by 8 bases, with 13 bases between. The CDR3 sequence is CASSFHATLEAFF. The CDR3 bases are TGTGCCAGCAGCTTTCACGCTACCCTCGAAGCTTTCTTT.

The CDR3 region is CASDGWGQGKETQYF. Written as DNA, the CDR3 is TGTGCCAGCGACGGGTGGGGACAGGGGAAAGAGACCCAGTACTTC. The chain uses TRBV3-1 (or the pseudogene TRBV3-2) and TRBJ2-5, with 10 bases identical to TRBD1. The J segment lost 3 bases and the V segment lost 8 bases, leaving 9 bases of the junction unmatched. The V gene's germline CDR1 is LGHDT and CDR2 YNNKEL (reference sequence). There are 15 residues in the CDR3.

The genes are TRBV12-3 or TRBV12-4 and TRBJ2-3; 7 bases are a match to TRBD2. V trimming: 5 bases; J trimming: 7 bases; junction bases outside the gene matches: 3. The length of the CDR3 is 12 residues. The CDR3 here is CASSQAGHTQYF. In nucleotides, the CDR3 is TGTGCCAGCAGTCAAGCGGGGCATACGCAGTATTTT.

The J gene is TRBJ2-2, the V gene TRBV6-6; 7 bases are a match to TRBD1. J gave up 6 bases and V 2 bases, and 6 bases lay outside the gene matches. The germline V gene has CDR1 MNHNY and CDR2 SVGAGI (reference sequence). The CDR3 spans 15 residues. The CDR3 nucleotides are TGTGCCAGCAGTTACAGTCGGACAGGAGCCGGGGAGCTGTTTTTT. This encodes CASSYSRTGAGELFF.

The J gene is TRBJ2-7, the V gene TRBV2; D not certain. Trimming shortened V by 4 bases and J by 5 bases, and 15 bases separated the two germline ends. Germline V CDR1 and CDR2: SNHLY, FYNNEI. The CDR3 sequence is 14 residues long. CDR3 nucleotide sequence: TGTGCCAGCAGTGTTGGGGTAGTTAATAACGAGCAGTACTTC. It specifies CASSVGVVNNEQYF. The whole variable domain, filled in from reference TRBV2 and TRBJ2-7, reads EPEVTQTPSHQVTQMGQEVILRCVPISNHLYFYWYRQILGQKVEFLVSFYNNEISEKSEIFDDQFSVERPDGSNFTLKIRSTKLEDSAMYFCASSVGVVNNEQYFGPGTRLTVT.

This clone was seen just once. The chain uses TRBV19 and TRBJ1-1; TRBD1 is a possible D gene (5 bases). This CDR3 comprises 14 residues. Germline V gene sequence: CDR1 LNHDA, CDR2 SQIVND (reference sequence). V was pared by 7 bases and J by 0 bases, with 12 bases between. In DNA form, the CDR3 reads TGTGCCAGTATCCCCGGGACTGTGAACACTGAAGCTTTCTTT. Protein: CASIPGTVNTEAFF.

The V and J genes are TRBV30 and TRBJ2-7, with D tentatively TRBD1 (6 bases). Between the trimmed V and J ends, which lost 4 bases and 0 bases, there was a span of 10 bases. Germline V lookup: CDR1 GTSNPN, CDR2 SVGIG (reference sequence). This CDR3 region has 13 residues. The CDR3, as DNA: TGTGCCTGGACGCCAGGGGACTCCTACGAGCAGTACTTC. Its protein is CAWTPGDSYEQYF.

In this sample, this clone turned up a few times. The V gene is TRBV6-4, the J gene TRBJ1-1; D might be TRBD1 (5 bases). V lost 6 bases to trimming and J lost 1 base, with 15 bases between them. Looked up from germline, CDR1 is MRHNA and CDR2 is SNTAGT. CDR3 size: 15 residues. CDR3 loop: CASSLDPTGNTEAFF. The CDR3 region has the DNA TGTGCCAGCAGCCTCGATCCTACAGGGAACACTGAAGCTTTCTTT.

This clone was found a few times. The chain joins TRBV5-1 to TRBJ2-7; D perhaps matches TRBD1 (5 bases). This CDR3 is 14 amino acids long. Germline loops: CDR1 SGHRS, CDR2 YFSETQ. V lost 6 bases and J 2 bases, leaving 15 bases between the germline ends. For the CDR3, the DNA is TGCGCCAGCATGCAGGGTCGGAGCACCTACGAGCAGTACTTC. Its translation is CASMQGRSTYEQYF.

The chain uses TRBV28 and TRBJ2-5; perhaps TRBD2 as D (5 bases). The CDR3 is made up of 13 amino acids. The V gene lost 4 bases and the J gene lost 5 bases, with 11 bases spanning the gap. CDR1 and CDR2 (germline): MDHEN, SYDVKM. As DNA, the CDR3 is TGTGCCAGCAGTTGGGAGTCCGGGGAGACCCAGTACTTC. Encoded protein: CASSWESGETQYF.

The chain has TRBV5-1 and TRBJ2-1; 10 nucleotides line up with TRBD2. Germline V gene data show CDR1 as SGHRS and CDR2 as YFSETQ. The J segment lost 5 bases and the V segment lost 1 base, leaving 3 bases of the junction unmatched. This CDR3 has 15 residues. CDR3: CASSLIAGGNNEQFF. The CDR3 DNA is TGCGCCAGCAGCTTGATAGCGGGGGGAAACAATGAGCAGTTCTTC. The complete variable domain, with remaining parts taken from reference TRBV5-1 and TRBJ2-1, reads KAGVTQTPRYLIKTRGQQVTLSCSPISGHRSVSWYQQTPGQGLQFLFEYFSETQRNKGNFPGRFSGRQFSNSRSEMNVSTLELGDSALYLCASSLIAGGNNEQFFGPGTRLTVL.

The V gene is TRBV5-4, the J gene TRBJ2-3; D is perhaps TRBD1 (6 bases). CDR1 is SGHNT, CDR2 YYREEE, per germline (reference sequence). Trimming removed 4 bases at V and 0 bases at J, with 18 bases between. The CDR3 has 17 amino acids. CDR3 DNA sequence: TGTGCCAGCAGCCCCGTACCAGGGGTTTTGAGCACAGATACGCAGTATTTT. Translation gives CASSPVPGVLSTDTQYF.

The CDR3 DNA sequence: TGCGCCAGCAATCTAGCGGGGGGCTTAGATACGCAGTATTTT. Translating gives CASNLAGGLDTQYF. J is TRBJ2-3 and V is TRBV4-1; 11 bases map to TRBD2. Per the germline V gene, CDR1 is MGHRA and CDR2 is YSYEKL. Trimming took 7 bases from V and 5 from J; bases not matched to a gene: 5. There are 14 residues in the CDR3.

This rearrangement joins TRBV4-1 to TRBJ2-5; 8 positions match TRBD1. The ends lost 1 base at V and 5 bases at J; junction bases unmatched: 6. CDR1 and CDR2 from the germline V gene are MGHRA and YSYEKL. CDR3 length: 15 amino acids. The CDR3: CASSQVARGQETQYF. CDR3 DNA: TGCGCCAGCAGCCAAGTAGCCAGGGGGCAGGAGACCCAGTACTTC.

The rearrangement links TRBV5-1 to TRBJ1-1, with D maybe TRBD1 (5 bases). V lost 2 bases and J 1 base, leaving 15 bases between the germline ends. Germline V lookup: CDR1 SGHRS, CDR2 YFSETQ. This CDR3 has 16 amino acids. The CDR3 region is CASSFTDSLTNTEAFF. The CDR3 coding sequence is TGCGCCAGCAGCTTCACTGACAGCCTAACGAACACTGAAGCTTTCTTT.

The chain recombines TRBV5-1 with TRBJ2-7; D is perhaps TRBD2 (5 bases). V shed 0 bases and J shed 1 base, with 11 bases lying between them. This CDR3 is built from 15 residues. The V gene's germline CDR1 is SGHRS and CDR2 YFSETQ. The CDR3 is CASSLVGGLSYEQYF. The CDR3 bases are TGCGCCAGCAGCTTGGTAGGAGGCTTATCCTACGAGCAGTACTTC.

This clone was counted a few times. The gene calls are TRBV7-2 and TRBJ1-2; D gene ambiguous. Germline CDR1 and CDR2: SGHTA and FQGNSA. The germline V and J ends were trimmed by 0 bases and 0 bases, with 5 bases remaining between them. The CDR3 covers 14 residues. The CDR3: CASSLARANYGYTF. The CDR3 coding sequence is TGTGCCAGCAGCTTAGCGCGTGCTAACTATGGCTACACCTTC.